This T cell receptor (beta chain) was documented in a study of CD8 T cells in ankylosing spondylitis. Findings and caveats of the study: Ankylosing spondylitis blood appeared to be characterized by a TCR beta motif of several highly homologous variants. Reported data indicate significant enrichment of disease-linked clones within matched ankylosing spondylitis synovial fluid.

In this sample, this clonotype turned up many times. As yet, its antigen is unknown. From germline, CDR1 is SGHDN and CDR2 FVKESK. This CDR3 comprises 15 residues. V was trimmed by 4 bases and J by 4 bases, leaving 14 bases between them. Generation of TCR beta libraries employed quantitative 5'-RACE incorporating molecular barcodes. A single record per CDR3 protein comes from TCRdb applying MiXCR to the 5' RACE reads. Of 450,000 to 550,000 distinct CDR3 sequences listed, roughly 5% are singletons. The sample comprised blood, either unsorted or a sorted T cell fraction (not recorded which). This TCR derives from a male donor with ankylosing spondylitis. The rearrangement uses TRBV14 and TRBJ2-1, with D possibly being TRBD2 (6 bases). DNA for the CDR3: TGTGCCAGCAGCCCCCCTGGCGGGAAGTACAATGAGCAGTTCTTC. It translates to CASSPPGGKYNEQFF.